Listed here is a single T cell receptor beta chain. No antigen is known for it. Germline V gives CDR1 GTSNPN, CDR2 SVGIG (reference sequence). The J segment lost 3 bases and the V segment lost 3 bases, leaving 7 bases of the junction unmatched. The CDR3 spans 15 residues. The record originates from a study of beta chain features in type 1 diabetes. Study-level background: Sorted cells examined across all samples numbered approximately 100 million.

Study-wide findings and caveats: The naive, central memory and Treg TCRB repertoires of patients appeared to be more similar to one another than those of healthy donors.

CD4+ naive, central memory, regulatory and stem cell-like memory subsets were isolated by sorting on CD45RO/CCR7/CD25/CD127/CD95/CD27. The whole isolated RNA underwent reverse transcription, so sequencing captured expressed TCRB transcripts. Produced via immunoSEQ multiplex PCR; TCRdb's table is partial and in-frame only. The repertoire includes tens of thousands of clones, under 35% of them detected once, and 0.45% to 0.55% sits in the top ten. This chain connects TRBV30 to TRBJ2-7; 11 bases are a match to TRBD2. The sequence derives from a woman between 18 and 29 years old in good health. Sequencing input: stem cell memory CD4+ T cells from blood. CDR3 amino acids: CAWSVGGTSGYEQYF. The CDR3 DNA reads as TGTGCCTGGAGCGTGGGGGGGACTAGCGGCTACGAGCAGTACTTC.